This T cell receptor (beta chain) emerged from a study of tissue T cells after allogeneic stem cell transplantation. Germline V gene lookup returns CDR1 LGHNA and CDR2 YSLEER. Trimming removed 0 bases at V and 5 bases at J, with 12 bases between. This CDR3 region has 15 residues. About this clone: The antigen remains undetermined.

Whole-study results and caveats: Within patients, tissue anatomy strongly shaped TCR repertoire composition.

Some clones are missing from TCRdb's copy, which holds only in-frame ones; the method was immunoSEQ multiplex PCR. Seen here are around 1,100 clones, under 45% observed once, and the top ten hold 43%. This receptor was taken from a female patient between 35 and 69 years old with steroid-refractory graft-versus-host disease after an allogeneic stem cell transplant. A share of the T cells may be of graft donor origin. The sequences come from stomach tissue, collected at autopsy. The rearrangement links TRBV4-3 to TRBJ2-3; D is unclear. The CDR3 coding sequence is TGCGCCAGCAGCCAAGATAGACCCCTCGTAGATACGCAGTATTTT. As protein: CASSQDRPLVDTQYF.